This paragraph reports one T cell receptor (beta chain). Clones were sequenced by immunoSEQ multiplex PCR, and TCRdb holds only the in-frame ones, with some missing. The table includes around 140,000 clones, approximately 90% detected once. This sample was taken from a study of T cell responses to AZD1222 COVID-19 vaccine. The TCR was taken from an adult in good health. The input for sequencing was peripheral blood, taken on day 0 of AZD1222 vaccination.

CDR3 residues: CSARGAYEAFF. DNA for the CDR3: TGCAGTGCTAGAGGAGCCTATGAAGCTTTCTTT. The chain recombines TRBV20-1 with TRBJ1-1; no reliable D call. The V gene's germline CDR1 is DFQATT and CDR2 SNEGSKA (reference sequence). The V and J ends lost 1 base and 7 bases respectively, with 7 bases between them. This CDR3 region has 11 residues.